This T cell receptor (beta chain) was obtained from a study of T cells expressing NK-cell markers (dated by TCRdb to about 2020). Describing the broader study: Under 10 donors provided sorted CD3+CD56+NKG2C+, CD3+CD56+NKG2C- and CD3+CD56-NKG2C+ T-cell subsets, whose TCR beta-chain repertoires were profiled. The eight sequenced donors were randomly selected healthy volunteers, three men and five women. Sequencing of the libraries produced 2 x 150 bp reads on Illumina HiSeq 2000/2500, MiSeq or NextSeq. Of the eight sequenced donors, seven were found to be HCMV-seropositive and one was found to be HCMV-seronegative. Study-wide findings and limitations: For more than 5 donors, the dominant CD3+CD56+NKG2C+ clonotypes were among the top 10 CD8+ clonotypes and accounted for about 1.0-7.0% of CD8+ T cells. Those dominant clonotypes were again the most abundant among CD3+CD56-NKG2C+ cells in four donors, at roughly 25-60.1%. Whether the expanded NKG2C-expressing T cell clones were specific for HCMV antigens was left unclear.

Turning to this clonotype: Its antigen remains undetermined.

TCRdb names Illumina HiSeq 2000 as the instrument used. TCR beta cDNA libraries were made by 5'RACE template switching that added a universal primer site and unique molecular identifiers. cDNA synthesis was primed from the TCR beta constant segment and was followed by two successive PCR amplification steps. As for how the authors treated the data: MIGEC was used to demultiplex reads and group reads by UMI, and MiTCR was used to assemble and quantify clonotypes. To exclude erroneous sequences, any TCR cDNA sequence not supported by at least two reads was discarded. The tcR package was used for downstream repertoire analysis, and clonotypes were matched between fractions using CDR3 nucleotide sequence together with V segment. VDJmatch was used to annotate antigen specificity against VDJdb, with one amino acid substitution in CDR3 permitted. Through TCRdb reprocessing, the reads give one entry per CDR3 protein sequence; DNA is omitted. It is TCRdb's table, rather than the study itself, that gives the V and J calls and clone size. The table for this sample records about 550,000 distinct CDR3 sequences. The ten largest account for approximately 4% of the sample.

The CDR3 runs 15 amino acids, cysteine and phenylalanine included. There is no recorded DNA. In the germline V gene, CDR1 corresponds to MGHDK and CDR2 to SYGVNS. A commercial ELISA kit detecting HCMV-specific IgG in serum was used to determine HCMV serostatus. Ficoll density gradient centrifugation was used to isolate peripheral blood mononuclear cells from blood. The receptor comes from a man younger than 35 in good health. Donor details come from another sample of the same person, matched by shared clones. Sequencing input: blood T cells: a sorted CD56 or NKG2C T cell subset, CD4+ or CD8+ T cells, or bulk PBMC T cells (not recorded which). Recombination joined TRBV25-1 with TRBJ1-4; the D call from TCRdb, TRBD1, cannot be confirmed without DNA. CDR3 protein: CASSNFGTGSEKLFF.